This T cell receptor (beta chain) comes out of a study of tumor-infiltrating lymphocytes in glioblastoma multiforme. Whole-study findings and limits: The T cells in this sample were not sorted into functional subsets.

This CDR3 region has 13 residues. CDR1 is MGHRA, CDR2 YSYEKL, per germline. This clonotype appeared a single time. The antigen is not known. The junction departs from germline at one end; a sequencing error may be responsible. Three nested ARM-PCR rounds with V-beta and C-beta primers built TCRB libraries. TCRdb itself ran the multiplex PCR reads through MiXCR, one entry per CDR3 protein. The sample lists about 9,600 distinct CDR3 sequences; around 64% were seen once. Sequences were obtained from brain tumor tissue. This chain uses TRBV4-1 with TRBJ1-5; D is unresolved. This clonotype originated in a male donor with glioblastoma. The DNA of the CDR3 is TGCGCCGGCAGCCAAGAGCGAGATCAGCCCCAGCACTTT. Its translation is CAGSQERDQPQHF.